Listed here are 5 T cell receptor beta chains from one sample, sequenced in a study of human T cells and chemical hapten exposure. TCRdb re-derived calls from the 5' RACE reads in MiXCR, one entry per CDR3 protein. In the table there are tens of thousands of distinct CDR3 sequences, less than 9.5% of which are singletons. The authors extracted total RNA from unfractionated whole blood. These receptors came from a male donor in good health.

This clonotype occurred many times. The chain combines TRBV7-2 with TRBJ2-7; possible D gene TRBD1, 6 bases. The CDR3 length is 18 residues. In germline, CDR1 is SGHTA, CDR2 FQGNSA. V lost 3 bases to trimming and J lost 0 bases, with 21 bases between them. CDR3 region: CASSLISQLSGDSYEQYF. CDR3 bases: TGTGCCAGCAGCTTGATCTCTCAGTTATCAGGGGACTCCTACGAGCAGTACTTC.

This clonotype was observed a few times. The chain uses TRBV2 and TRBJ2-1; TRBD1 or TRBD2 may be the D gene (5 bases each). The length of the CDR3 is 15 residues. Deletions cut 11 bases from V and 6 bases from J, with 23 bases between. Germline CDR1 is SNHLY and CDR2 is FYNNEI. The CDR3 loop reads CAGKAWDLRGNEQFF. CDR3 in DNA: TGTGCCGGTAAAGCGTGGGACCTCCGGGGCAATGAGCAGTTCTTC.

V gene TRBV15 combines with J gene TRBJ2-1; D is unclear. Germline V gene data show CDR1 as LNHNV and CDR2 as YYDKDF (reference sequence). Trimming removed 0 bases at V and 0 bases at J, with 12 bases between. The CDR3 is 17 amino acids. Written as DNA, the CDR3 is TGTGCCACCAGCAGAGATCTAAAGGGAAGCTCCTACAATGAGCAGTTCTTC. It translates to CATSRDLKGSSYNEQFF.

This clonotype was seen just once. The chain carries TRBV12-3 or TRBV12-4 and TRBJ1-5; 10 nucleotides agree with TRBD1. V was clipped by 6 bases and J by 7 bases; unmatched bases: 9. The CDR3 is 15 residues long. This CDR3 reads CASSRQGAPGQPQHF. CDR3 DNA: TGTGCCAGCAGCCGACAGGGGGCCCCAGGACAGCCCCAGCATTTT.

J is TRBJ2-1 and V is TRBV11-1; D gene unclear. This CDR3 is 16 amino acids long. Germline CDR1 SGHAT, CDR2 FQDESV (reference sequence). V lost 5 bases and J 8 bases, leaving 22 bases between the germline ends. CDR3 DNA: TGTGCCAGCAGCCGTCGAGAGACAAGAAGTATATATGAGCAGTTCTTC. Its translation: CASSRRETRSIYEQFF. The variable domain in full, with the rest retrieved from reference TRBV11-1 and TRBJ2-1, is EAEVAQSPRYKITEKSQAVAFWCDPISGHATLYWYRQILGQGPELLVQFQDESVVDDSQLPKDRFSAERLKGVDSTLKIQPAELGDSAMYLCASSRRETRSIYEQFFGPGTRLTVL.